This T cell receptor beta chain was sequenced during a study of cytomegalovirus exposure and HLA in healthy donors. The overall study: The 95 to 150 validation repertoires used the same platform as the 666 first-cohort repertoires, a later analysis reported. Study observations and caveats: Among the CMV-associated chains, a few were confirmed in vitro as specific for CMV antigens. Reportedly, cytomegalovirus status was diagnosed with high sensitivity and specificity.

CDR3 size: 16 residues. Germline-derived CDR1 and CDR2 are MNHEY and SVGAGI. Trimming at V came to 4 bases and at J to 4 bases, leaving 11 bases not matched to a gene. As concerns this clone: Its antigen is as yet unknown.

Libraries were prepared by immunoSEQ multiplex PCR; TCRdb keeps only in-frame clonotypes and omits some of them. The sample carries around 160,000 clones, 88% recorded once. Separate from the approximately 670-subject first cohort, the approximately 120-subject validation cohort was the one that the donors belonged to. The TCR comes from a man between 18 and 35 years old in good health and CMV-seronegative. The source material was PBMCs. The rearrangement joins TRBV6-5 to TRBJ2-3, with 7 bases aligning to TRBD2. The CDR3 protein is CASSWGLSDGADTQYF. CDR3 DNA sequence: TGTGCCAGCAGTTGGGGACTAAGTGATGGTGCAGATACGCAGTATTTT.